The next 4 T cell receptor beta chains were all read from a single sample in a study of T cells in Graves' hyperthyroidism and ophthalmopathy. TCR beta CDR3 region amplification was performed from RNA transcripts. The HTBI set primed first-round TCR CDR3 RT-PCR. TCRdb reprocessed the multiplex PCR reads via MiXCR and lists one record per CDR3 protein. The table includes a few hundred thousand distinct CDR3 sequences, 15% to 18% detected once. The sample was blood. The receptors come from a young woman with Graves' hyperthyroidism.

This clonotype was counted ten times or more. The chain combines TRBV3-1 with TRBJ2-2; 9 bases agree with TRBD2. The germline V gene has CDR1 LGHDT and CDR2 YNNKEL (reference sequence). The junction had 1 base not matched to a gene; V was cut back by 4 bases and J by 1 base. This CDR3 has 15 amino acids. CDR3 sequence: CASSPSGVNTGELFF. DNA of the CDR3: TGTGCCAGCAGCCCTAGCGGGGTGAACACCGGGGAGCTGTTTTTT.

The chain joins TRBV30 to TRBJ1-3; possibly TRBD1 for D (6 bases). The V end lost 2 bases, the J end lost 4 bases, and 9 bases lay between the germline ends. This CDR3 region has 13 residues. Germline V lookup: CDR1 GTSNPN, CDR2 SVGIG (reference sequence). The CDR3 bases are TGTGCCTGGAGTCGGGGGGCGGGAAACACCATATATTTT. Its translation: CAWSRGAGNTIYF.

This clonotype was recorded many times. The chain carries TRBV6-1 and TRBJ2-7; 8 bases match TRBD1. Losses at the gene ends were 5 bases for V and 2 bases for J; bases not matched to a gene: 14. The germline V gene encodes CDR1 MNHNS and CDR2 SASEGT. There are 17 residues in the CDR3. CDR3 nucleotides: TGTGCCAGCAGTAGGGGACAGGCGATCCCCCTACCCTACGAGCAGTACTTC. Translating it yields CASSRGQAIPLPYEQYF.

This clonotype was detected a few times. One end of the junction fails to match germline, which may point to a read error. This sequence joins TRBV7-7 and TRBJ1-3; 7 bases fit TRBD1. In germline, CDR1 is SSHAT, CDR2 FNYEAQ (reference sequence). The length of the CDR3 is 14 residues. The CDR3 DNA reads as TGTGCTAGCAGCCCCGGGACAGACGGCGACACCATATATTTT. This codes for CASSPGTDGDTIYF.